One and the same sample provided the 14 T cell receptor beta chains below, sequenced in a study of shared clonotypes between healthy human individuals. Only in-frame clones appear in the TCRdb table, and some are missing; sequencing was by immunoSEQ multiplex PCR. This table has around 340,000 clones, 73% appearing once. What was sequenced was memory CD4+ T cells sorted from blood. Sample subset: CD45RA-negative fraction. These receptors were obtained from a man aged 25 to 40 in good health.

CDR3 sequence reads: CASSSGVAGADTQYF. DNA of the CDR3: TGTGCCAGCAGCTCGGGGGTAGCGGGAGCAGATACGCAGTATTTT. The chain is built from TRBV11-3 and TRBJ2-3, with 9 bases matching TRBD2. CDR1 and CDR2 from the germline V gene are SGHNT and YENEEA. The ends lost 4 bases at V and 4 bases at J; junction bases unmatched: 6. CDR3 length: 15 residues.

This rearrangement joins TRBV18 to TRBJ2-3, with TRBD2 matching over 12 bases. V lost 2 bases to trimming and J lost 2 bases; unmatched junction nucleotides: 8. There are 18 residues in the CDR3. Germline V lookup: CDR1 KGHSH, CDR2 LQKENI. CDR3 in DNA: TGTGCCAGCTCACCAACTAGCGGGGGGAGATCCAACACAGATACGCAGTATTTT. It specifies CASSPTSGGRSNTDTQYF.

This clone was recorded a few times. This sequence joins TRBV27 and TRBJ1-2; D is perhaps TRBD1 (6 bases). Trimming shortened V by 0 bases and J by 3 bases, and 14 bases separated the two germline ends. Germline CDR1 is MNHEY and CDR2 is SMNVEV (reference sequence). This CDR3 contains 16 residues. In nucleotides, the CDR3 is TGTGCCAGCAGTTTATCGACAGGAAATCGGGACTATGGCTACACCTTC. Translation gives CASSLSTGNRDYGYTF.

This clone is a singleton in its sample. The genes are TRBV18 and TRBJ1-5; perhaps TRBD1 as D (5 bases). Germline values: CDR1 KGHSH, CDR2 LQKENI. V lost 1 base and J 1 base, leaving 11 bases between the germline ends. This CDR3 is built from 16 residues. The CDR3 region has the DNA TGTGCCAGCTCACCACAAAGGGGAAGAAGCAATCAGCCCCAGCATTTT. It yields the protein CASSPQRGRSNQPQHF.

The chain recombines TRBV10-3 with TRBJ2-1; D is undetermined. Trimming pared 6 bases from V and 2 bases from J, leaving 14 bases between. CDR1 and CDR2 from the germline V gene are ENHRY and SYGVKD. The CDR3 totals 15 residues. This CDR3 is CAIREGVGAYNEQFF. DNA of the CDR3: TGTGCCATCAGAGAAGGAGTTGGGGCCTACAATGAGCAGTTCTTC.

The chain joins TRBV28 to TRBJ1-2, with 7 bases that match TRBD1. CDR1 is MDHEN, CDR2 SYDVKM, per germline. V trimming: 8 bases; J trimming: 4 bases; junction bases outside the gene matches: 10. This CDR3 has 14 residues. The CDR3 bases are TGTGCCAGCCAGTTTAAAGGGGGCGTCTATGGCTACACCTTC. It translates to CASQFKGGVYGYTF.

The rearrangement links TRBV2 to TRBJ1-1; 8 bases align to TRBD1. Per germline, CDR1 SNHLY and CDR2 FYNNEI. This CDR3 has 14 residues. V shed 5 bases and J 5 bases; nucleotides not matched to a gene: 7. CDR3 coding DNA: TGTGCCAGCAGTCCTCAGGGGGCCCTTACTGAAGCTTTCTTT. It is translated as CASSPQGALTEAFF.

The CDR3, as DNA: TGTGCCAGCTCACTCAGACCCGGGACAAATACCTACAATGAGCAGTTCTTC. Residues: CASSLRPGTNTYNEQFF. The J gene is TRBJ2-1, the V gene TRBV18, with a possible D match to TRBD1 (6 bases). The CDR3 runs to 17 residues. Germline lookup yields CDR1 KGHSH and CDR2 LQKENI. V lost 4 bases, J lost 2 bases, and 18 bases lay in between.

The chain joins TRBV14 to TRBJ2-3; TRBD2 matches 7 bases. Germline V gives CDR1 SGHDN, CDR2 FVKESK. There are 21 residues in the CDR3. V lost 0 bases, J lost 4 bases, and 22 bases stayed unmatched. CDR3 bases: TGTGCCAGCAGCCAAGACCGAGTCCAGGGTAGGCGGGAGTGGAACCCAGATACGCAGTATTTT. Protein sequence: CASSQDRVQGRREWNPDTQYF.

This chain links TRBV4-2 with TRBJ1-1; D unclear. With 1 base removed from V and 0 bases from J, the gap between germline ends came to 6 bases. Germline loops: CDR1 LGHNA, CDR2 YNFKEQ. The CDR3 totals 14 residues. As DNA, the CDR3 is TGTGCCAGCAGCCAAGTTTTCATGAACACTGAAGCTTTCTTT. Translation: CASSQVFMNTEAFF.

The table lists this clone with a few counts. The chain uses TRBV28 and TRBJ2-1; TRBD1 matches 11 bases. The ends lost 4 bases at V and 7 bases at J; junction bases unmatched: 6. The germline CDR1 and CDR2 sequences are MDHEN and SYDVKM. CDR3 size: 15 residues. CDR3 bases: TGTGCCAGCAGTTCATTCGGACAGGGGGCTAATGAGCAGTTCTTC. It codes for CASSSFGQGANEQFF.

This clone occurred many times. The chain employs TRBV2 and TRBJ2-7; 7 bases line up with TRBD2. The J segment lost 1 base and the V segment lost 6 bases, leaving 3 bases of the junction unmatched. The CDR3 loop spans 13 amino acids. Germline CDR1 reads SNHLY; CDR2 reads FYNNEI. The DNA for the CDR3 is TGTGCCAGCAGCGGACTAGGTTCCTACGAGCAGTACTTC. This translates into CASSGLGSYEQYF.

The J gene is TRBJ2-2, the V gene TRBV7-6; 10 bases fit TRBD2. The CDR3 has 17 residues. With V trimmed by 5 bases and J by 1 base, 7 bases remained unmatched. CDR1 and CDR2 from the germline V gene are SGHVS and FNYEAQ. DNA for the CDR3: TGTGCCAGCAGCCAGGGGGTAGCGGGAGGGAACACCGGGGAGCTGTTTTTT. Translation: CASSQGVAGGNTGELFF. The variable domain in full, completed from reference TRBV7-6 and TRBJ2-2, reads GAGVSQSPRYKVTKRGQDVALRCDPISGHVSLYWYRQALGQGPEFLTYFNYEAQQDKSGLPNDRFSAERPEGSISTLTIQRTEQRDSAMYRCASSQGVAGGNTGELFFGEGSRLTVL.

This clone was counted a few times. Distinct nucleotide sequences in the sample also encode this CDR3. The genes are TRBV10-3 and TRBJ1-5; TRBD1 is a possible D gene (6 bases). The CDR3 runs to 13 residues. Germline CDR1 is ENHRY and CDR2 is SYGVKD. Trimming removed 0 bases from V and 7 bases from J, with 7 bases in between. The CDR3 region has the DNA TGTGCCATCAGTGAGTCGACAGGCCAGCCCCAGCATTTT. Translating it yields CAISESTGQPQHF.